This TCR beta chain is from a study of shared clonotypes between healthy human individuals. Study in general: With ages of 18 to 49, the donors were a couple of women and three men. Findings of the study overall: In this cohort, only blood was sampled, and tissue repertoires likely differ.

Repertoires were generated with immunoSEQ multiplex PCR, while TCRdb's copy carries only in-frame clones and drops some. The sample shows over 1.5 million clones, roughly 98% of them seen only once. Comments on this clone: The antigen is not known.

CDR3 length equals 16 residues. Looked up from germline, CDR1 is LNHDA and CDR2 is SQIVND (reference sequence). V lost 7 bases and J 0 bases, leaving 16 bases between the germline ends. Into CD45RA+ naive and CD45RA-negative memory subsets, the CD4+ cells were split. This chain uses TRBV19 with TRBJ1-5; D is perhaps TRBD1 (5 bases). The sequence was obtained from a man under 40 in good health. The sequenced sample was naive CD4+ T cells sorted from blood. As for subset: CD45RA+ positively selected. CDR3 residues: CASIDWGRNSNQPQHF. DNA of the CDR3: TGTGCCAGTATCGACTGGGGACGGAATAGCAATCAGCCCCAGCATTTT.